The rows below give T cell receptor beta chains drawn from one sample of a study of T cell responses to AZD1222 COVID-19 vaccine. Assay: immunoSEQ multiplex PCR; the TCRdb copy retains only in-frame clones and omits some. This sample has about 74,000 clones, with around 93% found just once. Material: peripheral blood, obtained 28 days after the second AZD1222 dose. These receptors were taken from an adult who received the AZD1222 COVID-19 vaccine. Each CDR3 is given with its conserved first and last residue. The D gene is left open where the match is weak. Rows may omit the clone size; those that give it use once, few, many or a size class.

TRBJ2-7 TRBV7-2 . . TGTGCCAGCAGCCCCCCCGACAGGGGACTAGGTGGGCAGTACTTC CASSPPDRGLGGQYF
TRBJ2-2 TRBV5-1 TRBD2 . TGCGCCAGCAGCTTGACTAGCGGGGGGAACACCGGGGAGCTGTTTTTT CASSLTSGGNTGELFF
TRBJ2-7 TRBV6-5 TRBD2 once TGTGCCAGCAGTTACGTCACTAGCGGGAGGCGCGAGCAGTACTTC CASSYVTSGRREQYF
TRBJ1-2 TRBV28 . . TGTGCCAGCAGTTTATCGGGGGCGGGCGGCTACACCTTC CASSLSGAGGYTF
TRBJ2-3 TRBV19 TRBD1 . TGTGCCAGTAGTTTCGGGACAGTCACAGATACGCAGTATTTT CASSFGTVTDTQYF
TRBJ2-1 TRBV7-2 TRBD1 . TGTGCCAGCAGCCTGGGACAGGGCTCCTACAATGAGCAGTTCTTC CASSLGQGSYNEQFF
TRBJ2-7 TRBV5-1 TRBD1 . TGCGCCAGCACCCCGGGACAGGGAACCTACGAGCAGTACTTC CASTPGQGTYEQYF
TRBJ1-4 TRBV18 TRBD1 . TGTGCCAGCTCACCAACTCGACAGGGCGCGGTAATTCAATCAACTAATGAAAAACTGTTTTTT CASSPTRQGAVIQSTNEKLFF
TRBJ2-3 TRBV5-1 TRBD1 . TGCGCCAGCAGTATACAGGGGTTTGACACAGATACGCAGTATTTT CASSIQGFDTDTQYF
TRBJ2-2 TRBV19 TRBD1 once TGTGCCAGTAAAGCGACAGGGGACACCGGGGAGCTGTTTTTT CASKATGDTGELFF
TRBJ2-1 TRBV18 TRBD2 . TGTGCCAGCTCACTAGCGGGGGAAAACAATGAGCAGTTCTTC CASSLAGENNEQFF